The source of this T cell receptor (beta chain) is a study of T cell responses to AZD1222 COVID-19 vaccine. Using immunoSEQ multiplex PCR, the repertoire was profiled, and TCRdb retains in-frame clones only, with some absent. The data hold around 120,000 clones, with more than 85% observed a single time. The CDR3 sequence is 14 residues long. V trimming: 5 bases; J trimming: 8 bases; junction bases outside the gene matches: 6. Germline-derived CDR1 and CDR2 are MDHEN and SYDVKM. In the case of this clone: The antigen is not known.

Study observations and caveats: The donors showed a predominance of white British ancestry and of females, with possible underestimation of clonal diversity. Regions left unmutated in variants are reportedly the target of nearly half of spike-specific TCRs.

This sequence joins TRBV28 and TRBJ1-1; 12 nucleotides align to TRBD1. Sequencing used peripheral blood, obtained on day 0 of AZD1222 vaccination. The TCR sequence derives from an adult in good health. The CDR3 protein is CASSRPGTGGEAFF. The CDR3 DNA reads as TGTGCCAGCAGTCGGCCGGGGACAGGGGGCGAAGCTTTCTTT.